Presented here are 32 T cell receptor beta chains from one specimen sequenced in a study of cytomegalovirus exposure and HLA in healthy donors. The PCR ran on 60 Vbeta and 13 Jbeta primers. Clones were sequenced by immunoSEQ multiplex PCR, and TCRdb holds only the in-frame ones, with some missing. This repertoire includes about 55,000 clones. The sample was PBMCs. The source of these receptors is a man aged 50 or older in good health and CMV-seropositive.

J is TRBJ2-1 and V is TRBV7-9; possible D gene TRBD2, 6 bases. Trimming left V 2 bases short and J 3 bases short, with 8 bases between. Germline V gene data show CDR1 as SEHNR and CDR2 as FQNEAQ (reference sequence). The CDR3 covers 14 residues. The CDR3 sequence: CASSLQRVYNEQFF. The CDR3 coding sequence is TGTGCCAGCAGCTTACAGCGGGTCTACAATGAGCAGTTCTTC.

The rearrangement links TRBV10-3 to TRBJ1-2; D is uncertain. CDR3 length: 15 residues. Trimming took 5 bases from V and 4 from J, leaving 17 bases between them. Germline values: CDR1 ENHRY, CDR2 SYGVKD. The CDR3 sequence is CAISPEGQVVYGYTF. CDR3 DNA sequence: TGTGCCATCAGTCCAGAGGGTCAGGTCGTCTATGGCTACACCTTC.

This chain uses TRBV18 with TRBJ2-7, with 7 nucleotides matching TRBD2. This CDR3 is built from 16 residues. The trim removed 2 bases at V and 2 bases at J, leaving 9 bases unmatched. Germline assignment: CDR1 KGHSH and CDR2 LQKENI. This chain's CDR3 is CASSPSGREAPYEQYF. The CDR3 bases are TGTGCCAGCTCACCAAGCGGACGGGAGGCTCCCTACGAGCAGTACTTC.

The rearrangement links TRBV10-3 to TRBJ1-5; D ambiguous. V lost 8 bases to trimming and J lost 4 bases, with 9 bases between them. The length of the CDR3 is 12 residues. From germline, CDR1 is ENHRY and CDR2 SYGVKD. The CDR3 region has the DNA TGTGCCATCGGTGGGCCTAATCAGCCCCAGCATTTT. Protein product: CAIGGPNQPQHF.

J is TRBJ2-3 and V is TRBV5-1, with 7 bases identical to TRBD1. V lost 1 base to trimming and J lost 3 bases; unmatched junction nucleotides: 5. Per the germline V gene, CDR1 is SGHRS and CDR2 is YFSETQ. This CDR3 has 15 residues. CDR3 in DNA: TGCGCCAGCAGCTTGACAGGGGATTGGACAGATACGCAGTATTTT. The encoded protein is CASSLTGDWTDTQYF.

The CDR3 region has the DNA TGTGCCAGCAGGGGCGCGGGGGACACTGAAGCTTTCTTT. Encoded protein: CASRGAGDTEAFF. The V and J genes are TRBV6-5 and TRBJ1-1; tentatively, D is TRBD1 (5 bases). The V end lost 6 bases, the J end lost 3 bases, and 11 bases lay between the germline ends. CDR3 length equals 13 residues. From germline, CDR1 is MNHEY and CDR2 SVGAGI.

The V call is TRBV6-1, the J call TRBJ2-7; possible D gene TRBD2, 6 bases. The CDR3 covers 14 residues. Trimming left V 5 bases short and J 5 bases short, with 16 bases between. Germline V gene lookup returns CDR1 MNHNS and CDR2 SASEGT. In DNA form, the CDR3 reads TGTGCCAGCAGTCCGGACTGGGGAGGCAACGAGCAGTACTTC. The encoded protein is CASSPDWGGNEQYF.

The V gene is TRBV19, the J gene TRBJ1-5; no definite D call. Germline V gives CDR1 LNHDA, CDR2 SQIVND (reference sequence). The CDR3 extends over 16 amino acids. V shed 3 bases and J shed 0 bases, with 12 bases lying between them. The CDR3 loop reads CASSIRSEYSNQPQHF. DNA for the CDR3: TGTGCCAGTAGTATCAGGTCAGAGTATAGCAATCAGCCCCAGCATTTT.

V usage is TRBV6-5 and J usage is TRBJ2-7; weak D call: TRBD1 (5 bases). V dropped 2 bases and J dropped 1 base, with 12 bases sitting between them. CDR1 is MNHEY and CDR2 is SVGAGI in the germline V gene. The CDR3 is 15 amino acids. This CDR3 is CASSYQGSRSYEQYF. CDR3 nucleotide sequence: TGTGCCAGCAGTTACCAGGGCTCCCGATCCTACGAGCAGTACTTC.

The V call is TRBV7-2, the J call TRBJ1-3; TRBD1 might be the D (6 bases). V was pared by 4 bases and J by 0 bases, with 13 bases between. The CDR3 contains 16 residues. CDR1 and CDR2 (germline): SGHTA, FQGNSA. The CDR3 nucleotides are TGTGCCAGCAGCTCCCAGGGGACGAGCTCTGGAAACACCATATATTTT. It specifies CASSSQGTSSGNTIYF.

This sequence joins TRBV7-3 and TRBJ2-7; possibly TRBD1 for D (6 bases). Germline CDR1 is SGHTA and CDR2 is FQGTGA. CDR3 length: 14 amino acids. Trimming took off 5 bases at V and 2 bases at J, with 13 bases between the two ends. CDR3 in DNA: TGTGCCAGCAGCGCACCCGGGACAACCTACGAGCAGTACTTC. It specifies CASSAPGTTYEQYF.

The gene calls are TRBV9 and TRBJ1-6; D might be TRBD1 (5 bases). Trimming removed 2 bases at V and 8 bases at J, with 11 bases between. Germline V CDR1 and CDR2: SGDLS, YYNGEE. The CDR3 extends over 14 amino acids. The CDR3 coding sequence is TGTGCCAGCAGCGTTACAGGCAACGATTCACCCCTCCACTTT. This encodes CASSVTGNDSPLHF.

J is TRBJ2-1 and V is TRBV6-5; D might be TRBD1 (6 bases). CDR1 and CDR2 (germline): MNHEY, SVGAGI. V was clipped by 6 bases and J by 3 bases, with 15 bases between them. The CDR3 length is 15 residues. CDR3: CASRAGANSYNEQFF. DNA for the CDR3: TGTGCCAGCAGGGCAGGGGCCAATAGCTACAATGAGCAGTTCTTC.

CDR3 DNA sequence: TGTGCCAGCAGTGAAATGGGGCCCAGTGGAGAGCAGTACTTC. Translating gives CASSEMGPSGEQYF. The V gene is TRBV6-1, the J gene TRBJ2-7, with D perhaps TRBD1 (5 bases). Between the trimmed V and J ends, which lost 2 bases and 7 bases, there was a span of 15 bases. Germline V lookup: CDR1 MNHNS, CDR2 SASEGT. The CDR3 extends over 14 amino acids.

Notes on this clone: The junction departs from the called germline gene at one end, perhaps through a read error. The chain couples TRBV29-1 to TRBJ2-3, with 9 bases that match TRBD2. There are 14 residues in the CDR3. CDR1 is SQVTM and CDR2 is ANQGSEA in the germline V gene. This chain's CDR3 is CSVVEAGGIDKQYF. In DNA form, the CDR3 reads TGCAGCGTTGTTGAGGCGGGAGGGATAGATAAGCAGTATTTT.

This rearrangement joins TRBV29-1 to TRBJ2-7, with TRBD2 matching over 14 bases. The CDR3 extends over 14 amino acids. Germline lookup yields CDR1 SQVTM and CDR2 ANQGSEA. Germline trimming cut 7 bases from V and 3 bases from J; bases unmatched to any gene: 5. The CDR3: CSALGLAGGYEQYF. In nucleotides, the CDR3 is TGCAGCGCCCTCGGACTAGCGGGAGGCTACGAGCAGTACTTC.

The V call is TRBV7-9, the J call TRBJ2-1, with TRBD2 matching over 7 bases. V lost 5 bases to trimming and J lost 0 bases; unmatched junction nucleotides: 10. The CDR3 has 17 residues. CDR1 is SEHNR, CDR2 FQNEAQ, per germline (reference sequence). This CDR3 is CASSPLAGVLSYNEQFF. CDR3 in DNA: TGTGCCAGCAGCCCTCTGGCGGGGGTTCTCTCCTACAATGAGCAGTTCTTC.

This chain joins TRBV6-6 and TRBJ1-5, with 8 bases matching TRBD1. Germline V CDR1 and CDR2: MNHNY, SVGAGI (reference sequence). Trimming at V came to 6 bases and at J to 3 bases, leaving 7 bases not matched to a gene. The CDR3 is 15 amino acids. CDR3 nucleotide sequence: TGTGCCAGCAGACACGGACAGGGAAACAATCAGCCCCAGCATTTT. Encoded protein: CASRHGQGNNQPQHF.

About this clone itself: At one end the junction does not follow the germline gene, possibly because of a read error. V is TRBV4-1 and J is TRBJ1-3, with D possibly matching TRBD1 (5 bases). Germline assignment: CDR1 MGHRA and CDR2 YSYEKL. The CDR3 extends over 13 amino acids. Here the CDR3 DNA reads TGCGCCAGCAGCCAAGGATGGGGGGGTCCCCTCGGTTTT. This sequence encodes CASSQGWGGPLGF.

The rearrangement links TRBV20-1 to TRBJ1-4; D perhaps matches TRBD1 (6 bases). V was cut by 4 bases and J by 13 bases, with 13 bases left in between. Germline CDR1 and CDR2: DFQATT and SNEGSKA (reference sequence). This CDR3 is built from 11 residues. CDR3 in DNA: TGCAGTGCTATTTTTCAGGGGAGACTGTTTTTT. Amino acid sequence: CSAIFQGRLFF.

The chain links TRBV19 to TRBJ1-4, with no clear D. This CDR3 is built from 10 residues. Trimming removed 9 bases from V and 5 bases from J, with 4 bases in between. The V gene's germline CDR1 is LNHDA and CDR2 SQIVND (reference sequence). CDR3 residues: CASGNEKLFF. CDR3 DNA: TGTGCCAGCGGGAATGAAAAACTGTTTTTT.

The rearrangement links TRBV30 to TRBJ1-2, with TRBD1 matching over 8 bases. Trimming removed 0 bases from V and 1 base from J; junction bases left unmatched: 4. There are 15 residues in the CDR3. The germline gives CDR1 GTSNPN, CDR2 SVGIG (reference sequence). In DNA form, the CDR3 reads TGTGCCTGGAGTGTCAAGACAGGGGTTAACTATGGCTACACCTTC. This translates into CAWSVKTGVNYGYTF.

V is TRBV5-5 and J is TRBJ2-7, with TRBD1 as a possible D gene (6 bases). Germline assignment: CDR1 SGHKS and CDR2 YYEKEE (reference sequence). The CDR3 loop spans 14 amino acids. With 1 base removed from V and 3 bases from J, the gap between germline ends came to 11 bases. Here the CDR3 DNA reads TGTGCCAGCAGCTTGACCGGGACAAGCTACGAGCAGTACTTC. It yields the protein CASSLTGTSYEQYF.

The chain employs TRBV5-1 and TRBJ2-5; TRBD2 agrees at 8 bases. The V segment lost 4 bases and the J segment 4 bases; nucleotides outside the gene matches: 6. The CDR3 runs 14 residues. Germline-derived CDR1 and CDR2 are SGHRS and YFSETQ. The CDR3, as DNA: TGCGCCAGCAGCCTGAGCGGGGGCACAGAGACCCAGTACTTC. Translation gives CASSLSGGTETQYF.

The rearrangement uses TRBV4-1 and TRBJ2-5; D gene unclear. The germline V gene has CDR1 MGHRA and CDR2 YSYEKL. V was trimmed by 6 bases and J by 5 bases, leaving 10 bases between them. There are 12 residues in the CDR3. The CDR3: CASSTNRETQYF. CDR3 coding DNA: TGCGCCAGCAGTACTAACCGGGAGACCCAGTACTTC.

The chain employs TRBV4-1 and TRBJ2-7; 7 bases map to TRBD2. This CDR3 spans 16 amino acids. Germline loops: CDR1 MGHRA, CDR2 YSYEKL. V was clipped by 4 bases and J by 3 bases; unmatched bases: 12. The CDR3 sequence: CASSPLAAHSDYEQYF. CDR3 nucleotide sequence: TGCGCCAGCAGCCCTCTAGCGGCACACTCTGACTACGAGCAGTACTTC.

The rearrangement uses TRBV7-2 and TRBJ1-2, with TRBD1 identical over 12 bases. Germline CDR1 reads SGHTA; CDR2 reads FQGNSA. CDR3 length: 16 amino acids. Trimming at V came to 4 bases and at J to 7 bases, leaving 10 bases not matched to a gene. CDR3: CASSSQAGTGGRGYTF. CDR3 sequence (DNA): TGTGCCAGCAGCTCTCAAGCCGGGACAGGGGGCCGTGGCTACACCTTC. Looking up the rest from reference TRBV7-2 and TRBJ1-2 gives the full variable domain: GAGVSQSPSNKVTEKGKDVELRCDPISGHTALYWYRQSLGQGLEFLIYFQGNSAPDKSGLPSDRFSAERTGGSVSTLTIQRTQQEDSAVYLCASSSQAGTGGRGYTFGSGTRLTVV.

The chain joins TRBV28 to TRBJ1-5, with TRBD1 identical over 8 bases. This CDR3 is built from 15 residues. V trimming: 3 bases; J trimming: 5 bases; junction bases outside the gene matches: 6. Germline CDR1 and CDR2: MDHEN and SYDVKM. The CDR3 is CASSLDGQGHQPQHF. The CDR3 DNA sequence: TGTGCCAGCAGTTTGGATGGACAGGGCCATCAGCCCCAGCATTTT.

V usage is TRBV7-2 and J usage is TRBJ2-7; 7 bases line up with TRBD2. The CDR3 extends over 14 amino acids. Germline-derived CDR1 and CDR2 are SGHTA and FQGNSA. J was trimmed by 4 bases and V by 4 bases; bases with no gene match: 7. The CDR3 sequence is CASSSLGLRYEQYF. The CDR3 DNA sequence: TGTGCCAGCAGCTCGTTGGGACTACGATACGAGCAGTACTTC.

This sequence joins TRBV5-6 and TRBJ1-2, with 7 nucleotides matching TRBD1. The germline V gene encodes CDR1 SGHDT and CDR2 YYEEEE. Trimming took 3 bases from V and 8 from J; bases not matched to a gene: 13. The CDR3 contains 15 residues. The CDR3: CASSSDRGQRGGYTF. In nucleotides, the CDR3 is TGTGCCAGCAGCTCGGATAGGGGGCAGAGGGGGGGCTACACCTTC.

The chain joins TRBV5-8 to TRBJ2-2; 12 bases match TRBD2. There are 16 residues in the CDR3. V gave up 4 bases and J gave up 1 base; unmatched junction bases: 2. Germline V gene data show CDR1 as SGHTS and CDR2 as YDEGEE. The CDR3 DNA is TGTGCCAGCAGCCTACTAGCGGGGGGGAACACCGGGGAGCTGTTTTTT. This sequence encodes CASSLLAGGNTGELFF.

The gene calls are TRBV9 and TRBJ2-7; 7 bases align to TRBD1. The CDR3 spans 13 residues. V lost 3 bases, J lost 6 bases, and 6 bases stayed unmatched. Germline CDR1 reads SGDLS; CDR2 reads YYNGEE. The CDR3 DNA follows: TGTGCCAGCAGCGCTACAGGGGTAGGCGAGCAGTACTTC. Protein: CASSATGVGEQYF.